These T cell receptor beta chains were read from a single sample in a study of tumor-infiltrating lymphocytes in oesophageal squamous cell carcinoma. Via MiXCR, TCRdb re-called the PCR reads, giving one row per CDR3 protein. The data contain 10,000 to 15,000 distinct CDR3 sequences, roughly 60% of them seen just once; the ten biggest clones take up around a third. The specimen sequenced was esophageal tumor tissue. These TCRs come from a female donor with esophageal squamous cell carcinoma. CDR3s include the opening cysteine and the closing phenylalanine or tryptophan. The D gene is left open where the match is weak. Size tells how often a clone was seen (once, few, many) or the class of an expanded clone, and some rows leave it out.

>NA|TRBJ1-3|TRBV11-2|many
TGTGCCAGCAGCTTAAACTTTAGGCAGGCCCCCTCTGGAAACACCATATATTTT
CASSLNFRQAPSGNTIYF
>TRBD2|TRBJ2-1|TRBV7-3|NA
TGTGCCAGCAGCCTACCCGGGACTAGGGACAATGAGCAGTTCTTC
CASSLPGTRDNEQFF
>TRBD2|TRBJ2-7|TRBV6-2/TRBV6-3|once
TGTGCCAGCACCGGGGGGTCCTCCTACGAGCAGTACTTC
CASTGGSSYEQYF
>NA|TRBJ2-2|TRBV7-3|few
TGTGCCAGCAGCTTAAGGCCCACCGGGGAGCTGTTTTTT
CASSLRPTGELFF
>TRBD1|TRBJ2-7|TRBV5-1|once
TGCGCCAGCAGCTTTGGGACAGGGGGCTACGATGAGCAGTACTTC
CASSFGTGGYDEQYF
>NA|TRBJ2-6|TRBV11-2|few
TGTGCCAGCAGTTTAAGGAACCCCGGGATTTCTGGGGCCAACGTCCTGACTTTC
CASSLRNPGISGANVLTF
>TRBD2|TRBJ2-5|TRBV28|NA
TGTGCCAGCAGTTCTTCCCTACTAGCGGGAGCGGGGGAGACCCAGTACTTC
CASSSSLLAGAGETQYF
>NA|TRBJ2-7|TRBV7-8|NA
TGTGCCAGCAGCTTCTATGCCAGCGGCTACGAGCAGTACTTC
CASSFYASGYEQYF
>TRBD1|TRBJ1-4|TRBV7-8|once
TGTGCCAGCAGCTTATCCCCGGGACAGCGTAATGAAAAACTGTTTTTT
CASSLSPGQRNEKLFF
>TRBD1|TRBJ2-5|TRBV10-3|NA
TGTGCCATCGGGACAGGGGGTTTGGAGACCCAGTACTTC
CAIGTGGLETQYF
>TRBD2|TRBJ2-5|TRBV5-4|NA
TGTGCCAGCAGCACTCGGACTAGCGGGAGGTGGGGTCAAGAGACCCAGTACTTC
CASSTRTSGRWGQETQYF
>NA|TRBJ2-5|TRBV10-1|NA
TGCGCCAGCAGTGAGTCGAAGGGGGGAGAGACCCAGTACTTC
CASSESKGGETQYF
>NA|TRBJ2-2|TRBV7-6|NA
TGTGCCAGCAGCTGGACTTTGGGGTCCGCCGGGGAGCTGTTTTTT
CASSWTLGSAGELFF
>TRBD2|TRBJ2-3|TRBV28|few
TGTGCCAGCAGTTTACCGGGGCGGGGGCTAGCGGGGGCGGATACGCAGTATTTT
CASSLPGRGLAGADTQYF
>TRBD2|TRBJ2-1|TRBV6-6|NA
TGTGCCAGCAGTTACGCCGGACTAGCGTTTTACTCGGCGTACAATGAGCAGTTCTTC
CASSYAGLAFYSAYNEQFF
>NA|TRBJ2-7|TRBV7-2|few
TGTGCCAGCAGCCCCCAGGTCGAGCAGTACTTC
CASSPQVEQYF
>TRBD2|TRBJ2-1|TRBV18|many
TGTGCCAGCTCCGATCCAGGACTAGCGGGAGTCTCCGGGTCACTTAATGAGCAGTTCTTC
CASSDPGLAGVSGSLNEQFF
>TRBD1|TRBJ1-1|TRBV5-6|medium-sized
TGTGCCAGCAGCGCCACAGGGGGCACTGAAGCTTTCTTT
CASSATGGTEAFF
>NA|TRBJ1-2|TRBV7-8|once
TGTGCCAGCAGCTTATTTGCACAACAGAACTATGGCTACACCTTC
CASSLFAQQNYGYTF
>NA|TRBJ2-7|TRBV7-2|once
TGTGCCAGCAGCTCTAAACTAGTGAGCAATGAGCAGTACTTC
CASSSKLVSNEQYF
>TRBD2|TRBJ2-3|TRBV7-6|NA
TGTGCCAGCAGCTTAGCTGGACTAGCGGGAGCGACAGATACGCAGTATTTT
CASSLAGLAGATDTQYF
>TRBD2|TRBJ2-7|TRBV7-2|few
TGTGCCAGCAGCGCCGGGACTAGCGGGAGATACGAGCAGTACTTC
CASSAGTSGRYEQYF
>NA|TRBJ2-1|TRBV15|NA
TGTGCCACCAGCATAGCTCCCAATCAGCAGTTCTTC
CATSIAPNQQFF
>NA|TRBJ2-1|TRBV24-1|NA
TGTGCCACCAGTGGGGAGGACAGGACACGGGAGCAGTTCTTC
CATSGEDRTREQFF
>TRBD2|TRBJ2-5|TRBV25-1|NA
TGTGCCAGCAGTCTTAGGACTAGCGGGAGCGTCGAGACCCAGTACTTC
CASSLRTSGSVETQYF
>TRBD2|TRBJ2-3|TRBV7-6|large
TGTGCCAGCAGCTCCTCCGGGACTAGCGGGGTCACAGATACGCAGTATTTT
CASSSSGTSGVTDTQYF
>NA|TRBJ1-1|TRBV7-2|NA
TGTGCCAGCAGCTTAGTGAAGACAGGAGCGAACACTGAAGCTTTCTTT
CASSLVKTGANTEAFF
>NA|TRBJ1-5|TRBV2|many
TGTGCCAGCAGTGTACAGGGAAACAATCAGCCCCAGCATTTT
CASSVQGNNQPQHF
>NA|TRBJ2-1|TRBV7-9|few
TGTGCCAGCAGCTCCCTCCCCTCCTACAATGAGCAGTTCTTC
CASSSLPSYNEQFF
>NA|TRBJ1-1|TRBV6-1|NA
TGTGCCAGCAGTGAATTGCCGACTGAAGCTTTCTTT
CASSELPTEAFF
>NA|TRBJ2-1|TRBV24-1|NA
TGTGCCACTCAGGGAAACAATGAGCAGTTCTTC
CATQGNNEQFF
>TRBD2|TRBJ2-3|TRBV6-1|medium-sized
TGTGCCAGCAGTGAAACTAGCGGGGGATCAGATACGCAGTATTTT
CASSETSGGSDTQYF
>NA|TRBJ2-1|TRBV6-1|NA
TGTGCCAGCAGACGGAGCGGAACCTCCTACAATGAGCAGTTCTTC
CASRRSGTSYNEQFF
>NA|TRBJ2-1|TRBV6-1|NA
TGTGCCAGCAGAGCCTACAATGAGCAGTTCTTC
CASRAYNEQFF
>NA|TRBJ2-7|TRBV11-2|NA
TGTGCCAGCAGCTTAGAGTGGGGGGACGGGACCTACGAGCAGTACTTC
CASSLEWGDGTYEQYF
>NA|TRBJ2-1|TRBV24-1|once
TGTGCCACCAGTGAAGGTCGGCGACCGGGCGACAATGAGCAGTTCTTC
CATSEGRRPGDNEQFF
>TRBD2|TRBJ2-7|TRBV7-8|many
TGTGCCAGCAGCCTGTGGGGAGGCGGGGGGCAGTACTTC
CASSLWGGGGQYF
>NA|TRBJ2-7|TRBV7-9|NA
TGTGCCAGCAGCCACCGGGACACCCTCGCCGAGCAGTACTTC
CASSHRDTLAEQYF
>NA|TRBJ1-5|TRBV27|NA
TGTGCCAGCAGCAGCAGGGCACCCGGGGGGGGCAATCAGCCCCAGCATTTT
CASSSRAPGGGNQPQHF
>NA|TRBJ2-1|TRBV7-8|many
TGTGCCAGCAGCTTCTACGCAACAGGGAAGTACAATGAGCAGTTCTTC
CASSFYATGKYNEQFF
>NA|TRBJ2-7|TRBV7-6|once
TGTGCCAGCAGCTTGCAGGGTTGGGACGAGCAGTACTTC
CASSLQGWDEQYF
>NA|TRBJ2-7|TRBV6-5|NA
TGTGCCAGCAGTTCGACAACCCCAGTGGACGAGCAGTACTTC
CASSSTTPVDEQYF
>NA|TRBJ2-5|TRBV7-2|few
TGTGCCAGCAGCTTAGGCCCGGTTGGGGAGACCCAGTACTTC
CASSLGPVGETQYF
>TRBD2|TRBJ2-7|TRBV6-6|NA
TGTGCCAGCAGAGGGAGCGGGGGCGAGCAGTACTTC
CASRGSGGEQYF
>TRBD1|TRBJ1-2|TRBV6-4|once
TGTGCCAGCAGTGAAGAGGGATGGGACAGGCGTAACTATGGCTACACCTTC
CASSEEGWDRRNYGYTF
>TRBD1|TRBJ2-3|TRBV5-6|NA
TGTGCCAGCAGCGCGCGACAGGGAGCGGCGGTGGCAGATACGCAGTATTTT
CASSARQGAAVADTQYF
>TRBD1|TRBJ2-5|TRBV7-9|once
TGTGCTAGCACTCCCGGTCTAGGGGGCGGGGAGACCCAGTACTTC
CASTPGLGGGETQYF
>TRBD2|TRBJ2-7|TRBV12-3/TRBV12-4|NA
TGTGCCAGCAGTTGGACTAGCGGGGGCTACGAGCAGTACTTC
CASSWTSGGYEQYF
>NA|TRBJ2-5|TRBV10-3|NA
TGTGCCATCAGTGAGGTGTCGGACCAAGAGACCCAGTACTTC
CAISEVSDQETQYF
>TRBD1|TRBJ1-2|TRBV24-1|NA
TGTGCCACCAGTGCACAGGGGCCTTATGGCTACACCTTC
CATSAQGPYGYTF
>NA|TRBJ2-7|TRBV10-2|many
TGCGCCAGCAGTGAGCCGGGACCGCACTACGAGCAGTACTTC
CASSEPGPHYEQYF
>TRBD1|TRBJ1-2|TRBV28|many
TGTGCCAGCAGTCCCCTACGGACAGGGGCCTATGGCTACACCTTC
CASSPLRTGAYGYTF
>NA|TRBJ1-1|TRBV5-5|many
TGTGCCAGCAGCTTGGACTTGAACACTGAAGCTTTCTTT
CASSLDLNTEAFF
>NA|TRBJ2-1|TRBV24-1|medium-sized
TGTGCCACCAGTGATACGGCAGGGAATAGAAATGAGCAGTTCTTC
CATSDTAGNRNEQFF